The rows below give T cell receptor beta chains drawn from one sample of a study of blood T cell repertoires in COVID-19. The method was immunoSEQ multiplex PCR; TCRdb's version includes in-frame clones alone and lacks a portion of them. The table has roughly 430,000 clones, roughly 87% seen once. What was sequenced was PBMCs or T cells enriched from blood (not recorded which). Receptors were obtained from a woman in her thirties or forties with acute COVID-19. CDR3s include the opening cysteine and the closing phenylalanine or tryptophan. A D gene is named only where the DNA matches it firmly. Only part of the rows carry a size: once, few, many, or a class if the clone is expanded.

j_call v_call clone_size d_call cdr3_nt cdr3_aa
TRBJ2-5 TRBV25-1 . . TGTGCCAGCAGTGCTAGCCGGGAGACCCAGTACTTC CASSASRETQYF
TRBJ1-1 TRBV9 . TRBD1 TGTGCCAGCAGCGGGACAGGGGCAGCTGAAGCTTTCTTT CASSGTGAAEAFF
TRBJ1-2 TRBV5-1 once . TGCGCCAGCAGCTTGGCCGACACCGGGACACCAGGCTATGGCTACACCTTC CASSLADTGTPGYGYTF
TRBJ1-5 TRBV12-3/TRBV12-4 . . TGTGCCAGCCAACCCGGGTTCAATCAGCCCCAGCATTTT CASQPGFNQPQHF
TRBJ1-1 TRBV20-1 . . TGCAGTGCTTCTCCGCAGGCCCGGACTTTCTTT CSASPQARTFF
TRBJ2-2 TRBV6-5 . . TGTGCCAGCAGCCGGGGTCAGCGGTTCGGGGAGCTGTTTTTT CASSRGQRFGELFF
TRBJ1-1 TRBV6-5 . TRBD1 TGTGCCAGCAGTTATACCGGGACAGGGGGCACTGAAGCTTTCTTT CASSYTGTGGTEAFF
TRBJ2-1 TRBV4-1 . TRBD2 TGCGCCAGCAGCCAAGATGCTAGCGGGGGGGGGCCCTACAATGAGCAGTTCTTC CASSQDASGGGPYNEQFF
TRBJ1-6 TRBV7-6 . . TGTGCCAGCAGCCGGACGGGGGACGGTTCACCCCTCCACTTT CASSRTGDGSPLHF
TRBJ1-3 TRBV21-1 few . TGTGCCGTCCGGTGTCGCAGGAAAGAAGGAAACACCATATATTTT CAVRCRRKEGNTIYF
TRBJ1-1 TRBV19 . . TGTGCCAGTAGTCTCACCAGGGATGAAGCTTTCTTT CASSLTRDEAFF
TRBJ1-6 TRBV14 . . TGTGCCAGCAGTCATATCGGACAAAATTCACCCCTCCACTTT CASSHIGQNSPLHF
TRBJ1-4 TRBV9 once . TGTGCCAGCAGCGCCCGCCGGGGAGCAACTAATGAAAAACTGTTTTTT CASSARRGATNEKLFF
TRBJ1-2 TRBV6-5 . . TGTGCCAGCAGTAGTTCGACAGATCTCTATGGCTACACCTTC CASSSSTDLYGYTF
TRBJ1-6 TRBV11-3 few . TGTGCCAGCAGCTTAGACGGGAATTCACCCCTCCACTTT CASSLDGNSPLHF
TRBJ2-3 TRBV19 few TRBD2 TGTGCCAGTAGTATTTCTAGCGGGGGTTTCGGCGGCGATACGCAGTATTTT CASSISSGGFGGDTQYF
TRBJ1-5 TRBV5-6 . TRBD1 TGTGCCAGCAGCTTGGACAGGGGTTATAGCAATCAGCCCCAGCATTTT CASSLDRGYSNQPQHF
TRBJ2-2 TRBV19 . . TGTGCCAGTACCCGGAGGAACACCGGGGAGCTGTTTTTT CASTRRNTGELFF
TRBJ2-1 TRBV2 few TRBD2 TGTGCCAGCAGTTTTCGGGGGGGCCGGGATGAGCAGTTCTTC CASSFRGGRDEQFF
TRBJ2-2 TRBV9 . . TGTGCCAGCAGCGTAATAGAAACGAACACCGGGGAGCTGTTTTTT CASSVIETNTGELFF
TRBJ2-1 TRBV30 . . TGTGCCTGGAGTGTAGCGAACAATGAGCAGTTCTTC CAWSVANNEQFF
TRBJ1-2 TRBV12-3/TRBV12-4 . . TGTGCCAGCAGTTGGGCGAACTATGGCTACACCTTC CASSWANYGYTF
TRBJ1-4 TRBV5-1 few . TGCGCCAGCAGCTTGGCCCAGGGTATAACTAATGAAAAACTGTTTTTT CASSLAQGITNEKLFF
TRBJ1-5 TRBV10-2 . . TGCGCCAGCAGTGACCATAATCAGCCCCAGCATTTT CASSDHNQPQHF
TRBJ2-7 TRBV6-2/TRBV6-3 . . TGTGCCAGCAGTCGTCGCTACGAGCAGTACTTC CASSRRYEQYF
TRBJ1-3 TRBV5-1 . TRBD1 TGCGCCAGCAGCTTGGATACAGGGGTTGGAAACACCATATATTTT CASSLDTGVGNTIYF
TRBJ1-1 TRBV19 once TRBD1 TGTGCCAGTAGTATAGGTCTTACAGGGGATGAAGCTTTCTTT CASSIGLTGDEAFF
TRBJ1-1 TRBV13 . . TGTGCCAGCAGCGCCAGGCGCGGGTTCCTCTTGAACACTGAAGCTTTCTTT CASSARRGFLLNTEAFF
TRBJ1-1 TRBV7-9 . TRBD1 TGTGCCAGCAGCTCGGGACAGGGGGACATGAACACTGAAGCTTTCTTT CASSSGQGDMNTEAFF
TRBJ1-5 TRBV27 . . TGTGCCAGCAGTTTATTCGGGGGGCATCAGCCCCAGCATTTT CASSLFGGHQPQHF
TRBJ1-6 TRBV4-2 . TRBD1 TGTGCCAGCAGCCCACAAGTGCTTTCAACAGGGGGGTCGGGTTCACCCCTCCACTTT CASSPQVLSTGGSGSPLHF
TRBJ2-2 TRBV5-1 . . TGCGCCAGCAGCTTGGTCTGGACAGTGAACACCGGGGAGCTGTTTTTT CASSLVWTVNTGELFF
TRBJ1-5 TRBV2 . . TGTGCCAGCAGCTTCAGCAATCAGCCCCAGCATTTT CASSFSNQPQHF
TRBJ1-2 TRBV15 . TRBD1 TGTGCCACCAGCGTGGGACAGACCTTCGATGGCTACACCTTC CATSVGQTFDGYTF
TRBJ1-2 TRBV5-4 . . TGTGCCAGTAAATCAGGACAGAACTATGGCTACACCTTC CASKSGQNYGYTF
TRBJ2-7 TRBV6-5 . TRBD1 TGTGCCAGCAGACGGACAGGGGGCCACGAGCAGTACTTC CASRRTGGHEQYF
TRBJ1-3 TRBV7-2 . . TGTGCCTCAGGACAGAACTCTGGAAACACCATATATTTT CASGQNSGNTIYF
TRBJ1-1 TRBV2 few . TGTGCCAGCAGTTACATGAACACTGAAGCTTTCTTT CASSYMNTEAFF
TRBJ1-4 TRBV4-2 . TRBD1 TGTGCCAGCAGCCAAGATTCGGGCAGGGGGCCTGCTAATGAAAAACTGTTTTTT CASSQDSGRGPANEKLFF
TRBJ2-7 TRBV25-1 . TRBD1 TGTGCCAGCAGTGAATATCCGGGACAGGGGCACGACGAGCAGTACTTC CASSEYPGQGHDEQYF
TRBJ1-1 TRBV7-2 . . TGTGCCAGCAGCTCCGGGGGGGGAACTGAAGCTTTCTTT CASSSGGGTEAFF
TRBJ2-3 TRBV5-4 . . TGTGCCAGCAGCTATTGGGCGGGAGATACGCAGTATTTT CASSYWAGDTQYF